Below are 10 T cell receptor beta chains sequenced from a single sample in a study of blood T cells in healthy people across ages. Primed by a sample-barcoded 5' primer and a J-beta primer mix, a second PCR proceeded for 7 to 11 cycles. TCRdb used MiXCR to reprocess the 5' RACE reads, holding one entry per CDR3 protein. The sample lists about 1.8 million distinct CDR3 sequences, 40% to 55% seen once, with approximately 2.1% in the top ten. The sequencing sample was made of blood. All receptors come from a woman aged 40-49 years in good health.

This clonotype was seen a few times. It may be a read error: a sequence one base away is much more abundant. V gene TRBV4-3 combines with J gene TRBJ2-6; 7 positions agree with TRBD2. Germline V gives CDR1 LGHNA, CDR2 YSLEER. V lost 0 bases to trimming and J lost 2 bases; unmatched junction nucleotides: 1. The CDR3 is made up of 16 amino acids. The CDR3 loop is CASSQDAGAGANVLTF. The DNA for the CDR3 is TGCGCCAGCAGCCAAGATGCGGGGGCTGGGGCCAACGTCCTGACTTTC.

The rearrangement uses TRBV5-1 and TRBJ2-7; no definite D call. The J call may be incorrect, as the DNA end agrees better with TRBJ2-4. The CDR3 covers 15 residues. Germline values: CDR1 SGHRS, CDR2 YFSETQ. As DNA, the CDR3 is TGCGCCAGCAGCTCCCAAGGCGGCAGCGAAAACATTCAGTACTTC. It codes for CASSSQGGSENIQYF.

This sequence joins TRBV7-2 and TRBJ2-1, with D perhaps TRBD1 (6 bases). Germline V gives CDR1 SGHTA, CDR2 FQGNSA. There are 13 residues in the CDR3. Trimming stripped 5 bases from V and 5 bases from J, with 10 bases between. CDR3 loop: CASSGTKNNEQFF. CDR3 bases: TGTGCCAGCAGCGGGACAAAGAACAATGAGCAGTTCTTC.

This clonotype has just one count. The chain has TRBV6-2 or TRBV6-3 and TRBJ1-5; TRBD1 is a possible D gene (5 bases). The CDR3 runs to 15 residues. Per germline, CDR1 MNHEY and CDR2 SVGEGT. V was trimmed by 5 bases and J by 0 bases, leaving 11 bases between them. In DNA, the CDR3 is TGTGCCAGCAGTCCTCCGGGACGTAGCAATCAGCCCCAGCATTTT. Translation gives CASSPPGRSNQPQHF.

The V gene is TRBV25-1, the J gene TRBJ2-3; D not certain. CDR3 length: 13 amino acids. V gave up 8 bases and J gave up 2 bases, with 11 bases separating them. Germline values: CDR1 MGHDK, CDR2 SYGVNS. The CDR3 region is CASRKTLTDTQYF. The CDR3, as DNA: TGTGCCAGCCGCAAGACCCTCACAGATACGCAGTATTTT.

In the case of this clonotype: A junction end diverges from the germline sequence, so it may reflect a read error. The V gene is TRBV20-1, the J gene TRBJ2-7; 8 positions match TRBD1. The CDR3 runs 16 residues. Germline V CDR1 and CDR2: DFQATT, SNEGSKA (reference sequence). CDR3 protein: CSARDPGQDLSCEQYF. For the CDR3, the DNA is TGCAGTGCTAGAGATCCGGGACAGGACCTATCCTGCGAGCAGTACTTC.

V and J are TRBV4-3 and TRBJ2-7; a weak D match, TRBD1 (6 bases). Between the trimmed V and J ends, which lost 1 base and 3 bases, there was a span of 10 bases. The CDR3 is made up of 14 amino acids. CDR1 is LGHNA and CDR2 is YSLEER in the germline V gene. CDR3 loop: CASSQAAGDYEQYF. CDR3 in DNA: TGCGCCAGCAGCCAAGCGGCAGGGGACTACGAGCAGTACTTC.

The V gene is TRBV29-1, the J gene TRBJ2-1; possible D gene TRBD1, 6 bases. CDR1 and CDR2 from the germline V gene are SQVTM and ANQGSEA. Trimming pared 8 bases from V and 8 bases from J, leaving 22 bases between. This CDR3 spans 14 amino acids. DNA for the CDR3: TGCAGCTTGCAAGAGGGACACGCTTTGGATGAGCAGTTCTTC. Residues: CSLQEGHALDEQFF.

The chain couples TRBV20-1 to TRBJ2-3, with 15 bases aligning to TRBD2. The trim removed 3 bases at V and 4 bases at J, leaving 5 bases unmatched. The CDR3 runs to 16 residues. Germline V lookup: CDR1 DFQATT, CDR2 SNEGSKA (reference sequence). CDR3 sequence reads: CSASGLAGGVADTQYF. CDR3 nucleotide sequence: TGCAGTGCTAGCGGACTAGCGGGGGGGGTGGCAGATACGCAGTATTTT.

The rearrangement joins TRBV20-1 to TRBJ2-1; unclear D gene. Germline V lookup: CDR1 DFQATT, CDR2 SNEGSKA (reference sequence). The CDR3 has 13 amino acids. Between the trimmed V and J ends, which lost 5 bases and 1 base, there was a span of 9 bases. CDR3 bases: TGCAGTGCTTACAAGGAATCCTACAATGAGCAGTTCTTC. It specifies CSAYKESYNEQFF.